These 6 T cell receptor beta chains originate from one sample sequenced in a study of cytomegalovirus exposure and HLA in healthy donors (dated 2017 in TCRdb). The library came from the immunoSEQ multiplex PCR assay. Sourced from immuneACCESS, this table was stored by TCRdb with only in-frame sequences that have V and J called. A share of the clones is absent; for the studies checked, an unresolved V gene accounts for under half, and the remainder has no known explanation. Here the sample has about 130,000 clones; 90% to 96% occur a single time. The leading ten clones occupy 1.7% of the sample. Sequencing used PBMCs. The source of these receptors is a man aged 18 to 29 in good health and CMV-seronegative.

This clone was seen only once. The chain recombines TRBV7-2 with TRBJ2-7; a possible D gene is TRBD1 (6 bases). V dropped 8 bases and J dropped 2 bases, with 16 bases sitting between them. The CDR3 consists of 14 residues. Germline-derived CDR1 and CDR2 are SGHTA and FQGNSA. CDR3 sequence: CASRSPGVTYEQYF. CDR3 sequence (DNA): TGTGCCAGCCGCTCCCCAGGGGTAACCTACGAGCAGTACTTC. The variable domain in full, with the rest retrieved from reference TRBV7-2 and TRBJ2-7, is GAGVSQSPSNKVTEKGKDVELRCDPISGHTALYWYRQSLGQGLEFLIYFQGNSAPDKSGLPSDRFSAERTGGSVSTLTIQRTQQEDSAVYLCASRSPGVTYEQYFGPGTRLTVT.

The CDR3 coding sequence is TGTGCCTGGAGTCCGACAGGGTTGCGAGTTTCGGGCTACACCTTC. Its translation is CAWSPTGLRVSGYTF. The V gene is TRBV30, the J gene TRBJ1-2; 7 bases fit TRBD1. Germline values: CDR1 GTSNPN, CDR2 SVGIG (reference sequence). The CDR3 totals 15 residues. V shed 2 bases, J shed 8 bases, and the junction held 14 bases outside the gene matches.

The chain links TRBV7-3 to TRBJ2-3, with D perhaps matching TRBD2 (7 bases). Germline CDR1 reads SGHTA; CDR2 reads FQGTGA. CDR3 length: 17 amino acids. Trimming took 2 bases from V and 4 from J, leaving 19 bases between them. Here the CDR3 reads CASSLGLGAGAPDTQYF. In nucleotides, the CDR3 is TGTGCCAGCAGCTTAGGGTTGGGGGCGGGAGCCCCAGATACGCAGTATTTT.

The chain couples TRBV7-2 to TRBJ2-5, with 13 bases aligning to TRBD2. J lost 0 bases, V lost 1 base, and 2 bases had no gene match. Germline lookup yields CDR1 SGHTA and CDR2 FQGNSA. The CDR3 covers 17 residues. Here the CDR3 reads CASSLGGLAGYQETQYF. DNA for the CDR3: TGTGCCAGCAGCTTAGGGGGACTAGCGGGGTACCAAGAGACCCAGTACTTC.

V gene TRBV14 combines with J gene TRBJ1-5; D call uncertain. In germline, CDR1 is SGHDN, CDR2 FVKESK. The V end was cut by 0 bases, the J end by 0 bases, with 9 bases between. The CDR3 spans 16 residues. The CDR3 nucleotides are TGTGCCAGCAGCCAAGATTCAGGTCCTAGCAATCAGCCCCAGCATTTT. This sequence encodes CASSQDSGPSNQPQHF.

On this clone: Germline is not matched at one junction end, which may reflect a read error. The chain recombines TRBV11-2 with TRBJ2-7; the D gene is possibly TRBD2 (5 bases). This CDR3 region has 15 residues. Germline-derived CDR1 and CDR2 are SGHAT and FQNNGV. CDR3 region: CASSLEVRGAYEQYF. As DNA, the CDR3 is TGTGCCAGTAGCTTAGAGGTCCGGGGAGCGTACGAGCAGTACTTC.